The 11 T cell receptor beta chains presented below share a single source sample, sequenced in a study of shared clonotypes between healthy human individuals. Assay: immunoSEQ multiplex PCR; the TCRdb copy retains only in-frame clones and omits some. The top ten hold under 0.45% of the sample, which has more than 1.2 million clones, approximately 98.5% seen once. Sample: naive CD4+ T cells sorted from blood. Subset specified: CD45RA+ positively selected. The receptors here all came from a man aged 30 to 45 in good health.

This chain joins TRBV7-2 and TRBJ2-7; TRBD1 aligns across 7 bases. From germline, CDR1 is SGHTA and CDR2 FQGNSA. CDR3 length equals 15 residues. Trimming removed 5 bases from V and 1 base from J; junction bases left unmatched: 8. The CDR3 DNA is TGTGCCAGCAGCACAGGACAGGTTGGTTCCTACGAGCAGTACTTC. This encodes CASSTGQVGSYEQYF. Variable domain in full (rest from reference TRBV7-2 and TRBJ2-7): GAGVSQSPSNKVTEKGKDVELRCDPISGHTALYWYRQSLGQGLEFLIYFQGNSAPDKSGLPSDRFSAERTGGSVSTLTIQRTQQEDSAVYLCASSTGQVGSYEQYFGPGTRLTVT.

The V and J genes are TRBV7-2 and TRBJ2-2; no clear D. Germline lookup yields CDR1 SGHTA and CDR2 FQGNSA. V was cut by 0 bases and J by 1 base, with 3 bases left in between. This CDR3 contains 14 residues. Written as DNA, the CDR3 is TGTGCCAGCAGCTTAGCGGGGAACACCGGGGAGCTGTTTTTT. This codes for CASSLAGNTGELFF.

The rearrangement uses TRBV25-1 and TRBJ1-4, with 7 bases identical to TRBD1. Germline CDR1 and CDR2: MGHDK and SYGVNS. With 7 bases clipped from V and 0 bases from J, the junction kept 14 bases outside the gene matches. This CDR3 is 18 amino acids long. CDR3 bases: TGTGCCAGCAATCGATCGACAGGGTTTTCCGCAACTAATGAAAAACTGTTTTTT. Translating it yields CASNRSTGFSATNEKLFF. Combining the CDR3 with reference TRBV25-1 and TRBJ1-4 gives the whole variable domain EADIYQTPRYLVIGTGKKITLECSQTMGHDKMYWYQQDPGMELHLIHYSYGVNSTEKGDLSSESTVSRIRTEHFPLTLESARPSHTSQYLCASNRSTGFSATNEKLFFGSGTQLSVL.

This rearrangement joins TRBV7-6 to TRBJ2-5; no firm D call. CDR1 and CDR2 from the germline V gene are SGHVS and FNYEAQ. V lost 2 bases and J 3 bases, leaving 7 bases between the germline ends. The CDR3 runs 13 residues. CDR3: CASSLHAEETQYF. Written as DNA, the CDR3 is TGTGCCAGCAGCTTACACGCCGAAGAGACCCAGTACTTC.

V is TRBV14 and J is TRBJ2-7; 11 bases fit TRBD2. The CDR3 loop spans 15 amino acids. In germline, CDR1 is SGHDN, CDR2 FVKESK. The ends lost 2 bases at V and 4 bases at J; junction bases unmatched: 4. CDR3 DNA sequence: TGTGCCAGCAGCCAAAGACTAGCGGGAAGGTACGAGCAGTACTTC. It translates to CASSQRLAGRYEQYF.

The chain carries TRBV7-9 and TRBJ2-7; 8 bases map to TRBD1. Per the germline V gene, CDR1 is SEHNR and CDR2 is FQNEAQ (reference sequence). With V trimmed by 6 bases and J by 0 bases, 7 bases remained unmatched. The CDR3 has 15 residues. The CDR3 nucleotides are TGTGCCAGCAGGGAATCAGGGGGCGCCTCCTACGAGCAGTACTTC. Its protein is CASRESGGASYEQYF.

This rearrangement joins TRBV6-1 to TRBJ1-2; a weak D match, TRBD1 (6 bases). Looked up from germline, CDR1 is MNHNS and CDR2 is SASEGT. The CDR3 spans 15 residues. V dropped 0 bases and J dropped 2 bases, with 10 bases sitting between them. The CDR3 DNA is TGTGCCAGCAGTGAAGCCGGACAGTTCAACTATGGCTACACCTTC. As protein: CASSEAGQFNYGYTF.

V gene TRBV6-6 combines with J gene TRBJ2-1; weak D call: TRBD1 (6 bases). The ends were cut back, 6 bases at V and 1 base at J, with 16 bases in the middle. The CDR3 totals 16 residues. Germline V gene data show CDR1 as MNHNY and CDR2 as SVGAGI (reference sequence). The CDR3 spells CASSQLRQGSYNEQFF. DNA for the CDR3: TGTGCCAGCAGCCAGTTACGGCAGGGGTCCTACAATGAGCAGTTCTTC.

The table lists this clone with a count of one. V gene TRBV27 combines with J gene TRBJ2-1; D ambiguous. The CDR3 contains 13 residues. Trimming shortened V by 6 bases and J by 1 base, and 7 bases separated the two germline ends. Germline V gives CDR1 MNHEY, CDR2 SMNVEV (reference sequence). The CDR3 sequence: CASREYSYNEQFF. For the CDR3, the DNA is TGTGCCAGCAGGGAGTATTCCTACAATGAGCAGTTCTTC.

The rearrangement links TRBV5-4 to TRBJ1-4; D is unclear. The V gene's germline CDR1 is SGHNT and CDR2 YYREEE (reference sequence). Trimming took off 2 bases at V and 8 bases at J, with 13 bases between the two ends. The CDR3 sequence is 14 residues long. CDR3 in DNA: TGTGCCAGCAGCTTCGGACCGGCCGGGGAAAAACTGTTTTTT. Translation: CASSFGPAGEKLFF. Supplemented by reference TRBV5-4 and TRBJ1-4, the full variable domain reads ETGVTQSPTHLIKTRGQQVTLRCSSQSGHNTVSWYQQALGQGPQFIFQYYREEENGRGNFPPRFSGLQFPNYSSELNVNALELDDSALYLCASSFGPAGEKLFFGSGTQLSVL.

The chain couples TRBV28 to TRBJ1-5; 8 nucleotides align to TRBD1. This CDR3 is built from 14 residues. With V trimmed by 4 bases and J by 6 bases, 5 bases remained unmatched. CDR1 MDHEN and CDR2 SYDVKM come from the germline V gene. CDR3 loop: CASSSSGGLQPQHF. In nucleotides, the CDR3 is TGTGCCAGCAGTTCCTCAGGGGGCCTTCAGCCCCAGCATTTT.